This T cell receptor beta chain was obtained from a study of T cells expressing NK-cell markers. Study-level information: Sequenced donors, eight in total, included seven who were HCMV-seropositive and one who was seronegative.

Germline-derived CDR1 and CDR2 are MDHEN and SYDVKM. The CDR3 runs to 16 residues. TCRdb derives one entry per CDR3 protein from the 5' RACE reads, leaving out DNA. This sample carries approximately 22,000 distinct CDR3 sequences, with 45% to 60% going to the ten biggest clones. The J gene is TRBJ1-5, the V gene TRBV28. Sequenced: blood T cells: a sorted CD56 or NKG2C T cell subset, CD4+ or CD8+ T cells, or bulk PBMC T cells (not recorded which). The receptor was isolated from a man aged 18 to 69 in good health. This CDR3 is CASSFHEAGGTQPQHF.